This entry is about one T cell receptor beta chain. The data belong to a study of blood T cell repertoires in COVID-19. Looking at the study overall: Some COVID-19 samples were acute and others convalescent; all came from the United States, Italy and Spain. Sources were T cells, B-cell-depleted T cells, or PBMCs; the material itself was cDNA or gDNA.

Authors' processing steps: Amplification of reference gene primers provided the estimated nucleated cell counts. Sequencing was performed with immunoSEQ multiplex PCR; in TCRdb, only in-frame clones are kept and a portion is missing. D and trimming come from the DNA, and the V and J calls and clone size come from that table. The table records under 100,000 clones, more than 70% of them present only once. Germline loops: CDR1 GTSNPN, CDR2 SVGIG (reference sequence). V dropped 4 bases and J dropped 6; count of bases not matched to a gene: 21. CDR3 length: 17 amino acids. This clonotype was sampled from a woman aged 55 to 70 with acute or convalescent COVID-19. The chain uses TRBV30 and TRBJ2-7, with 7 bases aligning to TRBD1. Material: peripheral blood. The CDR3 region is CAWTPPDPGQRYSEQYF. The CDR3 nucleotides read TGTGCCTGGACCCCCCCGGATCCGGGACAGAGATACAGCGAGCAGTACTTC. The full variable domain, rest sourced from reference TRBV30 and TRBJ2-7, is SQTIHQWPATLVQPVGSPLSLECTVEGTSNPNLYWYRQAAGRGLQLLFYSVGIGQISSEVPQNLSASRPQDRQFILSSKKLLLSDSGFYLCAWTPPDPGQRYSEQYFGPGTRLTVT.